This is a list of T cell receptor beta chains from one sample in a study of shared clonotypes between healthy human individuals. TCRdb's table, derived via immunoSEQ multiplex PCR, lists solely in-frame clones and lacks some. Among hundreds of thousands of clones, around 97% were seen once, and the ten largest hold about 0.057%. Sequenced sample: naive CD4+ T cells sorted from blood. These receptors were taken from a woman younger than 45 in good health. Both conserved end residues are part of each CDR3. The D gene is left open where the match is weak. The listing skips clone size in some rows; elsewhere it reads once, few, many or a size class.

j_call v_call clone_size d_call cdr3_aa cdr3_nt
TRBJ1-1 TRBV30 NA NA CAWSVRLNTEAFF TGTGCCTGGAGTGTCAGATTGAACACTGAAGCTTTCTTT
TRBJ2-7 TRBV5-1 once TRBD1 CASSKDTGAREQYF TGCGCCAGCAGCAAGGATACAGGGGCGAGAGAGCAGTACTTC
TRBJ2-1 TRBV18 once NA CASSLLTFPDEQFF TGTGCCAGCTCACTTCTTACCTTTCCCGACGAGCAGTTCTTC
TRBJ2-1 TRBV7-9 NA NA CASSRGSPYNEQFF TGTGCCAGCAGTCGCGGATCCCCCTACAATGAGCAGTTCTTC
TRBJ2-3 TRBV5-1 NA NA CASSLAPPRADTQYF TGCGCCAGCAGCCTGGCCCCCCCCCGAGCGGATACGCAGTATTTT
TRBJ2-3 TRBV10-3 NA NA CAISESGGFTDTQYF TGTGCCATCAGTGAGTCTGGGGGATTCACAGATACGCAGTATTTT
TRBJ2-1 TRBV4-1 NA NA CASSQWAGPIQNEQFF TGCGCCAGCAGCCAATGGGCCGGTCCCATACAAAATGAGCAGTTCTTC
TRBJ2-7 TRBV6-5 NA NA CASSYNGWAKLYEQYF TGTGCCAGCAGTTACAACGGTTGGGCTAAGCTATACGAGCAGTACTTC
TRBJ1-4 TRBV18 NA NA CASSPNSGLNEKLFF TGTGCCAGCTCACCAAACTCAGGCCTTAATGAAAAACTGTTTTTT
TRBJ2-7 TRBV18 NA NA CASSPSQGWDEQYF TGTGCCAGCTCACCATCGCAGGGTTGGGACGAGCAGTACTTC
TRBJ2-2 TRBV19 NA TRBD2 CASSNSGSTGELFF TGTGCCAGTAGTAATAGCGGGAGCACCGGGGAGCTGTTTTTT
TRBJ2-1 TRBV10-1 NA TRBD1 CASSDRDRGPFEQFF TGCGCCAGCAGTGATCGTGACAGGGGGCCCTTTGAGCAGTTCTTC
TRBJ2-7 TRBV7-9 NA NA CASSRRGNEQYF TGTGCCAGCAGCCGCAGAGGGAACGAGCAGTACTTC
TRBJ1-2 TRBV30 NA NA CAWSAMNYGYTF TGTGCCTGGAGTGCGATGAACTATGGCTACACCTTC
TRBJ1-1 TRBV10-2 NA TRBD1 CASGQGGTEAFF TGCGCCAGCGGACAGGGAGGAACTGAAGCTTTCTTT
TRBJ2-5 TRBV5-1 NA NA CASSLGGTETQYF TGCGCCAGCAGCTTGGGAGGTACGGAGACCCAGTACTTC
TRBJ1-3 TRBV11-2 NA NA CASSPPPGNTIYF TGTGCCAGCAGCCCCCCTCCTGGAAACACCATATATTTT